Listed below are T cell receptor beta chains from one sample, sequenced in a study of blood T cell repertoires in COVID-19. Method: immunoSEQ multiplex PCR; TCRdb's copy keeps in-frame clones and lacks some. The profile shows 200,000 to 300,000 clones, 86% of them singletons. The specimen sequenced was peripheral blood. Source of these receptors: a man aged 35-49 years who had recovered from COVID-19. Both conserved end residues are part of each CDR3. The order of the fields is V gene, J gene, D gene, CDR3 DNA, CDR3 protein. The D gene is left open where the match is weak.

TRBV9	TRBJ2-3	.	TGTGCCAGCAGCGTAGAGGGGCGCACAGATACGCAGTATTTT	CASSVEGRTDTQYF
TRBV10-3	TRBJ2-7	.	TGTGCCGTCCGGACTCCTCAAGGCGAGCAGTACTTC	CAVRTPQGEQYF
TRBV6-5	TRBJ1-2	TRBD1	TGTGCCAGCAGTTTCGACAGGGCCTATGGCTACACCTTC	CASSFDRAYGYTF
TRBV13	TRBJ1-2	TRBD1	TGTGCCAGCAGCCTACGCGGGACAGGGTCCTATGGCTACACCTTC	CASSLRGTGSYGYTF
TRBV2	TRBJ2-7	.	TGTGCCAGCAGACCGACAGGATACGAGCAGTACTTC	CASRPTGYEQYF
TRBV6-6	TRBJ2-7	.	TGTGCCAGCAGTTACCGTCCAGGGGTAAGCGACGAGCAGTACTTC	CASSYRPGVSDEQYF
TRBV5-1	TRBJ1-3	.	TGCGCCAGCAGCACTGGACACCTCAGATCTGGAAACACCATATATTTT	CASSTGHLRSGNTIYF
TRBV19	TRBJ2-7	.	TGTGCCAGTAGTTCGGGGTCCTCTTCCTACGAGCAGTACTTC	CASSSGSSSYEQYF
TRBV19	TRBJ2-7	TRBD2	TGTGCCAGTAGTATTGGACTAGCGGGGGCCGACGAGCAGTACTTC	CASSIGLAGADEQYF
TRBV3-1/TRBV3-2	TRBJ1-2	.	TGTGCCAGCAGCCCTATTCTCGGGACTTATGGCTACACCTTC	CASSPILGTYGYTF
TRBV7-3	TRBJ2-1	.	TGTGCCAGCAGTCCAGGGGGGCGAAGTTACAATGAGCAGTTCTTC	CASSPGGRSYNEQFF
TRBV7-6	TRBJ2-3	TRBD2	TGTGCCAGCAGCCAGAGGGGCGGGGGGACAGATACGCAGTATTTT	CASSQRGGGTDTQYF
TRBV10-2	TRBJ2-5	.	TGCGCCAGCAGTGTTTTACAGGCTGTGGAGACCCAGTACTTC	CASSVLQAVETQYF
TRBV7-9	TRBJ2-4	.	TGTGCCAGCAGCTTAGTAGGGAGAGCGGCGGCCATTCAGTACTTC	CASSLVGRAAAIQYF
TRBV7-9	TRBJ1-2	.	TGTGCCAGCAGCGAGGGAAGGGGCTACACCTTC	CASSEGRGYTF